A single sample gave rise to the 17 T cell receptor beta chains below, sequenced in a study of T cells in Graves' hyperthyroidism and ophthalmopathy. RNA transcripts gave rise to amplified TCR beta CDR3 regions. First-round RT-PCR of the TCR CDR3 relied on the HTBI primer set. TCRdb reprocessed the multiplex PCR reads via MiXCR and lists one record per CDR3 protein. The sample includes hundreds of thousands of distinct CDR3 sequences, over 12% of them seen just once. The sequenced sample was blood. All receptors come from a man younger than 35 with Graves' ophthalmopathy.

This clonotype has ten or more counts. Here the CDR3 DNA reads TGTGCCAGCAGCGTATGGGGACATAGCACAGATACGCAGTATTTT. This gives the protein CASSVWGHSTDTQYF. The rearrangement links TRBV9 to TRBJ2-3, with D tentatively TRBD1 (6 bases). CDR3 length: 15 amino acids. The germline V and J ends were trimmed by 1 base and 0 bases, with 9 bases remaining between them. Germline loops: CDR1 SGDLS, CDR2 YYNGEE. The entire variable domain, with the rest obtained from reference TRBV9 and TRBJ2-3, is as follows: DSGVTQTPKHLITATGQRVTLRCSPRSGDLSVYWYQQSLDQGLQFLIQYYNGEERAKGNILERFSAQQFPDLHSELNLSSLELGDSALYFCASSVWGHSTDTQYFGPGTRLTVL.

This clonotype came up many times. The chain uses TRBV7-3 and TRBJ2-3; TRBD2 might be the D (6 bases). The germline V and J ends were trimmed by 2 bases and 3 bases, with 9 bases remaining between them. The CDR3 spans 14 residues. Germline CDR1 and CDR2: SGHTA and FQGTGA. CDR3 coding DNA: TGTGCCAGCAGCTTATTCGGGGGAACAGATACGCAGTATTTT. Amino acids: CASSLFGGTDTQYF.

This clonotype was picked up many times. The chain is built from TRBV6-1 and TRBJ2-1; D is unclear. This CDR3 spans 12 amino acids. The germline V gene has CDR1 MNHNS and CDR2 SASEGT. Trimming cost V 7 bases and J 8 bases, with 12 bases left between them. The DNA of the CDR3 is TGTGCCAGCACTCCTACGATTTATGAGCAGTTCTTC. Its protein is CASTPTIYEQFF.

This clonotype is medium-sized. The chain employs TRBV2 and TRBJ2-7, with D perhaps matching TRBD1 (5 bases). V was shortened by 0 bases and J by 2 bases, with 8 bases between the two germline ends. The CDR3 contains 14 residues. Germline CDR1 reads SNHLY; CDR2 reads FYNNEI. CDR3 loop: CASSEAYRPYEQYF. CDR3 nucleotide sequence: TGTGCCAGCAGTGAAGCGTACAGGCCCTACGAGCAGTACTTC.

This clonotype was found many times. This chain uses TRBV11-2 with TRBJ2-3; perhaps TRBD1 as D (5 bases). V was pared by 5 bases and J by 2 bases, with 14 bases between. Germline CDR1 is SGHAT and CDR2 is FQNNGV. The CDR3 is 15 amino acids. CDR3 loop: CASSIPGSVTDTQYF. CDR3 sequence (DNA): TGTGCCAGCAGCATCCCAGGGTCTGTCACAGATACGCAGTATTTT.

CDR3 protein: CASSQSGRTGDTQYF. CDR3 sequence (DNA): TGTGCCAGTAGTCAGAGCGGGAGGACTGGGGATACGCAGTATTTT. The chain joins TRBV19 to TRBJ2-3; 9 bases line up with TRBD2. The CDR3 has 15 amino acids. The V gene end was trimmed by 5 bases and the J gene end by 6 bases; junction bases not matched to a gene: 9. Looked up from germline, CDR1 is LNHDA and CDR2 is SQIVND (reference sequence).

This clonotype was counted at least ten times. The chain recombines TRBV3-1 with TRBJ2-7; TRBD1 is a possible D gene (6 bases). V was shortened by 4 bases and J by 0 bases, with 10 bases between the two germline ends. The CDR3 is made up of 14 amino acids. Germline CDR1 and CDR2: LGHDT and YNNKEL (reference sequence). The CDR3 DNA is TGTGCCAGCAGCCCTACGGGACACTCCTACGAGCAGTACTTC. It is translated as CASSPTGHSYEQYF.

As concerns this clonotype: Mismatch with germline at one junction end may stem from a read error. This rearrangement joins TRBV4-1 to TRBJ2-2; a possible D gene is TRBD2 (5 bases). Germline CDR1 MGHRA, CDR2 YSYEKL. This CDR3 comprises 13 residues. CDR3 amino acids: CASSQVGPGELLF. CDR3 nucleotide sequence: TGCGCCAGCAGCCAAGTCGGTCCCGGGGAGCTGCTTTTT.

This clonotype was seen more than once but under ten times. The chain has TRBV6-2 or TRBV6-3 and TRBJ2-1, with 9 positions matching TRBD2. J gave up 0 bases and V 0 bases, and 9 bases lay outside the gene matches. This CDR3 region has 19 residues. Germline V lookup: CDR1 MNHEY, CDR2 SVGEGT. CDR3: CASSYSSLYSGSSYNEQFF. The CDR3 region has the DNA TGTGCCAGCAGTTACTCGTCCCTTTATAGCGGGAGCTCCTACAATGAGCAGTTCTTC.

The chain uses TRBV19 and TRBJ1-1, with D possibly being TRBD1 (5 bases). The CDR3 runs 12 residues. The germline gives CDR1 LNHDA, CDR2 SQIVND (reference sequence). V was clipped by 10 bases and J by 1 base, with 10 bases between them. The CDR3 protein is CATGFTNTEAFF. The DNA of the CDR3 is TGTGCCACAGGGTTTACGAACACTGAAGCTTTCTTT.

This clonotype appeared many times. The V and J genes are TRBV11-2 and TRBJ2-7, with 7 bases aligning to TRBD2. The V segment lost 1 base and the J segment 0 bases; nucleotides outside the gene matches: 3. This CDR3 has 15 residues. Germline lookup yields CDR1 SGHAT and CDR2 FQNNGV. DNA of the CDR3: TGTGCCAGCAGCTTAGTTGGCGGGAGCTCCTACGAGCAGTACTTC. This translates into CASSLVGGSSYEQYF.

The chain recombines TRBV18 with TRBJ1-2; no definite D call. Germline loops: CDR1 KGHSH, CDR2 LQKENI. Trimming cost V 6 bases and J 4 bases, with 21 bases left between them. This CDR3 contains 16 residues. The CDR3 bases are TGTGCCAGCTCTCCTCTAGAGGCACCCTATGGCTATGGCTACACCTTC. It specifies CASSPLEAPYGYGYTF.

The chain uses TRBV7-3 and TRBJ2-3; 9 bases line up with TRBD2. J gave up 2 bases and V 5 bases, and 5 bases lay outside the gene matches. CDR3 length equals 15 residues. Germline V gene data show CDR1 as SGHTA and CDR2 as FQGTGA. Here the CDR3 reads CASSLGLANTDTQYF. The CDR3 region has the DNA TGTGCCAGCAGCCTTGGACTAGCGAACACAGATACGCAGTATTTT.

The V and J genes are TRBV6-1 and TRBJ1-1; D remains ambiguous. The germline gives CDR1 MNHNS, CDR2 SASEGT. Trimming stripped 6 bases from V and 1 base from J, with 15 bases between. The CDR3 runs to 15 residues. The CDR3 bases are TGTGCCAGCAGCCGACGTGGAGGGTGGAACACTGAAGCTTTCTTT. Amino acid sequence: CASSRRGGWNTEAFF.

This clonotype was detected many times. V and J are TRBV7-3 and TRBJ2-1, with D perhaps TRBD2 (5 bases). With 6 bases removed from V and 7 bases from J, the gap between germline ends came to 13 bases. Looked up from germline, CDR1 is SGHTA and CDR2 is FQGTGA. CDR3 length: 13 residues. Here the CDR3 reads CASSLALGNEQFF. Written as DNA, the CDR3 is TGTGCCAGCAGTCTAGCCTTGGGTAATGAGCAGTTCTTC.

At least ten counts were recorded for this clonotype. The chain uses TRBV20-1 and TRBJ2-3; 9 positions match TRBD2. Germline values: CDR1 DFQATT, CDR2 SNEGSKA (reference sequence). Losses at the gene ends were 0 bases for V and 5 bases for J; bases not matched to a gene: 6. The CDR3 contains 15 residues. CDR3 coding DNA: TGCAGTGCTAGAGATCTTGCGGGGGGGGGAGATACGCAGTATTTT. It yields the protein CSARDLAGGGDTQYF.

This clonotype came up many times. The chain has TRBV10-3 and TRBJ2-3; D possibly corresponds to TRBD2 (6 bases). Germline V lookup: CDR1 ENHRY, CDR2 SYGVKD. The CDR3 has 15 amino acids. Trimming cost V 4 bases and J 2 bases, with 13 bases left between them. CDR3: CAISAYGEVTDTQYF. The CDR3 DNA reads TGTGCCATCAGTGCTTATGGGGAGGTCACAGATACGCAGTATTTT.